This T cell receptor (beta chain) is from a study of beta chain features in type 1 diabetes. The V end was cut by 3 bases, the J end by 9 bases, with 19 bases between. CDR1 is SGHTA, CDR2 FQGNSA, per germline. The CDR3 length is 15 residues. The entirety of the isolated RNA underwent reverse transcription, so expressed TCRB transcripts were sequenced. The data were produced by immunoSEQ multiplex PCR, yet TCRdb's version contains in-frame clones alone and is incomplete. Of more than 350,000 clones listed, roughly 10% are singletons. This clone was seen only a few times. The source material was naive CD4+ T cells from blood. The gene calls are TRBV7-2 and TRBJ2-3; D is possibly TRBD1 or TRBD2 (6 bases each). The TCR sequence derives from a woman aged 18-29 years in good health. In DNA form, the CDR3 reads TGTGCCAGCAGCTTGGGGGGCCACCAGAGGGGCACGCAGTATTTT. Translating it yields CASSLGGHQRGTQYF.